This T cell receptor beta chain was captured by sequencing in a study of blood T cell repertoires in COVID-19. In the study overall: PBMCs, B-cell-depleted T cells, or T cells provided the cDNA or gDNA that made up the material.

Per the original methods: Counts of nucleated cells, estimated from reference gene primer amplification, were obtained. Method: immunoSEQ multiplex PCR; TCRdb's copy keeps in-frame clones and lacks some. The D gene and trimming were derived from the DNA, and the V and J assignments and clone size from that table. The sample carries 350,000 to 400,000 clones, approximately 92% recorded once. In Cohort 3, a recovered donor had either two negative PCRs, clearance, or symptom resolution. From germline, CDR1 is SQVTM and CDR2 ANQGSEA. The CDR3 sequence is 17 residues long. J gave up 7 bases and V 4 bases, and 13 bases lay outside the gene matches.

The material sequenced was PBMCs or T cells enriched from blood (not recorded which). The clonotype comes from a man younger than 35 who had recovered from COVID-19. The chain carries TRBV29-1 and TRBJ2-3; 14 nucleotides align to TRBD2. The CDR3 region has the DNA TGCAGCGTTGGAGGGGCAGAGACTAGCGGGGGGGCATATACGCAGTATTTT. Translating gives CSVGGAETSGGAYTQYF.